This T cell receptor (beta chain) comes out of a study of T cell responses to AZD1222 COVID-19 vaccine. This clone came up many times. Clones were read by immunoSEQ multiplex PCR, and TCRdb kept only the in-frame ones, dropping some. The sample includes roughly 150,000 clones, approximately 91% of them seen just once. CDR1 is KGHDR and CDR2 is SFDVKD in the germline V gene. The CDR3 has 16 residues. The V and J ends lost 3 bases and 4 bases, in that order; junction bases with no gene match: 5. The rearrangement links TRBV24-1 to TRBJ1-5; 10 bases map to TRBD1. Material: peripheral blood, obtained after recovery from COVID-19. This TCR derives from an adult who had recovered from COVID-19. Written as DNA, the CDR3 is TGTGCCACCAGTGATGGGGACAGGGGAGGGAATCAGCCCCAGCATTTT. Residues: CATSDGDRGGNQPQHF.